Shown below are 5 T cell receptor beta chains from a single sample sequenced in a study of Ad26.COV2.S vaccination and SARS-CoV-2 variants. The sample's treatment: some 19 received Ad26.COV2.S at low or high dose, single or two shots; about 5 received placebo; per-sample allocation not given. The investigators took samples on day 63 after the first vaccine or placebo injection. Libraries were prepared by immunoSEQ multiplex PCR; TCRdb keeps only in-frame clonotypes and omits some of them. This sample has 380,000 or so clones; 80% to 90% occur once, and the top ten carry approximately 7%. The input for sequencing was peripheral blood, taken in a trial of Ad26.COV2.S vaccine versus placebo. These TCRs come from a person between 18 and 59 years old who received the Ad26.COV2.S COVID-19 vaccine or a placebo.

In its sample, this clone was seen once. CDR3 sequence: CASSIDGTDTQYF. The CDR3 DNA reads as TGTGCCAGCAGCATCGACGGGACAGATACGCAGTATTTT. V and J are TRBV5-4 and TRBJ2-3; unclear D gene. V was trimmed by 4 bases and J by 3 bases, leaving 9 bases between them. Germline values: CDR1 SGHNT, CDR2 YYREEE (reference sequence). The CDR3 totals 13 residues.

J is TRBJ1-1 and V is TRBV24-1; TRBD1 might be the D (6 bases). This CDR3 region has 17 residues. The germline CDR1 and CDR2 sequences are KGHDR and SFDVKD. V shed 8 bases and J shed 1 base, with 22 bases lying between them. This chain's CDR3 is CATKNRAVGLRNTEAFF. In nucleotides, the CDR3 is TGTGCCACCAAAAACAGGGCTGTGGGGCTGAGGAACACTGAAGCTTTCTTT.

The chain recombines TRBV2 with TRBJ1-1; D remains unclear. The V and J ends lost 11 bases and 1 base respectively, with 17 bases between them. Looked up from germline, CDR1 is SNHLY and CDR2 is FYNNEI. This CDR3 has 14 residues. CDR3: CAGRQSQGNTEAFF. DNA of the CDR3: TGTGCCGGCCGCCAGAGCCAAGGGAACACTGAAGCTTTCTTT.

This chain uses TRBV3-1 (or the pseudogene TRBV3-2) with TRBJ1-5; D perhaps matches TRBD1 (5 bases). CDR1 is LGHDT, CDR2 YNNKEL, per germline (reference sequence). CDR3 length: 15 residues. V lost 5 bases, J lost 4 bases, and 15 bases lay in between. The CDR3 coding sequence is TGTGCCAGCAGCAAGGGACCGAACCTTAATCAGCCCCAGCATTTT. Residues: CASSKGPNLNQPQHF.

This chain joins TRBV4-1 and TRBJ1-1; a possible D gene is TRBD1 (5 bases). V lost 1 base, J lost 13 bases, and 19 bases lay in between. This CDR3 contains 14 residues. From germline, CDR1 is MGHRA and CDR2 YSYEKL. Here the CDR3 reads CASSQVPRGLKGFF. CDR3 nucleotide sequence: TGCGCCAGCAGCCAAGTTCCCCGGGGCCTCAAGGGTTTCTTT.